This T cell receptor (beta chain) was recorded in a study of PD-1 blockade in mismatch repair-deficient tumors (TCRdb year 2017). Some background on the complete study: The trial enrolled about 90 consecutive patients with approximately eleven mismatch repair-deficient cancer types between September 2013 and September 2016, all previously treated and progressing. Tumor-associated T cell clones in the peripheral blood of patients responding to PD-1 blockade were tracked using deep sequencing of TCR CDR3 regions.

General study outcomes and caveats: Tumor-resident clones, often undetectable in blood before treatment, expanded rapidly after pembrolizumab and then contracted, generally before radiologic responses.

Points on this clone: Its specific antigen is unknown. No base quality information exists; no much larger clone differs at one position.

The protocol used for the library was the immunoSEQ multiplex PCR assay. The immuneACCESS repertoire file appears here via TCRdb, limited to in-frame rearrangements. These files lack a portion of the clones; in checked studies, under half of the deficit traces to unresolved V genes, and the cause of the others is not known. Here the sample has around 110,000 clones; 60% to 85% occur a single time. Clones ranked in the top ten supply approximately 4.7% of the sample. V is shortened by 2 bases, J by 2 bases, and the region joining them spans 13 bases. The CDR3 goes from the cysteine to the phenylalanine over 17 residues. Only the CDR3 DNA is retained, 51 bases long and in frame from the first base. Taken from the germline V gene, the CDR1 and CDR2 loops are SGHTA and FQGTGA. Mismatch repair deficiency in every enrolled patient was established by polymerase chain reaction or immunohistochemistry. TCR sequencing was carried out for a few patients who responded to pembrolizumab therapy. The phase II trial prospectively tested pembrolizumab PD-1 blockade in advanced mismatch repair-deficient cancers regardless of tissue of origin. Peripheral blood T cell samples were collected serially, before PD-1 blockade began and at several time points afterward. The timing of each blood sample was reported as weeks after the first dose of pembrolizumab.

The chain employs TRBV7-3 and TRBJ2-6, with a tentative D gene TRBD1 over 6 matching bases. The source is an adult with mismatch repair-deficient cancer. Source: peripheral blood, taken 60 weeks after starting pembrolizumab. The CDR3 sequence is CASSLGPGVAGANVLTF. The nucleotide sequence is TGTGCCAGCAGCTTAGGCCCAGGGGTGGCTGGGGCCAACGTCCTGACTTTC.